Presented here are 27 T cell receptor beta chains from one specimen sequenced in a study of vaccination effects on CD4 cells after COVID-19. What these receptors recognize is not known. After expansion with viral peptide pools in the ViraFEST assay, antigen-specific CD4+ T cells were sequenced. Investigators separated out CD4+ T cells once approximately 10 days of culture had passed. Participants completed two doses of the BNT162b2 or mRNA-1273 vaccine. Measured with immunoSEQ multiplex PCR; TCRdb has only the in-frame clones, and not every one. This sample has about 60,000 clones, with approximately 78% found just once. The sequences come from CD4+ T cells from PBMCs cultured with HCoV-OC43 spike peptides, collected after COVID-19 vaccination. Documented subset: HCoV-OC43 spike overlapping peptide pool stimulation. Receptor source: a human donor who received a COVID-19 vaccine.

This clone was detected only a few times. This chain connects TRBV2 to TRBJ2-1; 8 nucleotides agree with TRBD2. The CDR3 totals 15 residues. Trimming removed 2 bases from V and 2 bases from J; junction bases left unmatched: 2. The germline gives CDR1 SNHLY, CDR2 FYNNEI. CDR3 in amino acids: CASSERGGAYNEQFF. CDR3 in DNA: TGTGCCAGCAGTGAACGGGGGGGGGCCTACAATGAGCAGTTCTTC.

CDR3 sequence: CASSRTGGRETQYF. The CDR3 nucleotides read TGTGCCAGCAGCCGGACAGGGGGCCGAGAGACCCAGTACTTC. The chain recombines TRBV2 with TRBJ2-5; 11 nucleotides match TRBD1. V dropped 6 bases and J dropped 4; count of bases not matched to a gene: 4. This CDR3 is 14 amino acids long. Germline V lookup: CDR1 SNHLY, CDR2 FYNNEI.

The rearrangement links TRBV7-2 to TRBJ2-3, with TRBD2 identical over 9 bases. Trimming took 2 bases from V and 2 from J; bases not matched to a gene: 11. Germline assignment: CDR1 SGHTA and CDR2 FQGNSA. The CDR3 extends over 18 amino acids. The CDR3 region is CASSLLGSGGLYTDTQYF. The CDR3 DNA is TGTGCCAGCAGCTTATTGGGTAGCGGGGGACTATACACAGATACGCAGTATTTT.

This clone is a singleton in its sample. The V and J genes are TRBV5-4 and TRBJ1-2; 7 bases agree with TRBD1. After removal of 2 bases from V and 8 bases from J, the junction contained 12 bases not matched to a gene. CDR1 and CDR2 from the germline V gene are SGHNT and YYREEE (reference sequence). The CDR3 is 15 amino acids. In DNA, the CDR3 is TGTGCCAGCAGCTTATTTGACAGGGTGGTGGAGGGCTACACCTTC. Translated: CASSLFDRVVEGYTF.

This clone was observed a single time. V is TRBV2 and J is TRBJ2-3; D is unclear. CDR3 size: 13 residues. Per the germline V gene, CDR1 is SNHLY and CDR2 is FYNNEI. Trimming pared 6 bases from V and 8 bases from J, leaving 15 bases between. The DNA for the CDR3 is TGTGCCAGCAGCCGCTCTCTGTTAGGTACGCAGTATTTT. It yields the protein CASSRSLLGTQYF.

The chain has TRBV11-3 and TRBJ2-5; D remains unclear. CDR3 length: 17 residues. CDR1 is SGHNT and CDR2 is YENEEA in the germline V gene. V lost 1 base, J lost 1 base, and 16 bases lay in between. The CDR3 is CASSLGVLAGFQETQYF. CDR3 nucleotide sequence: TGTGCCAGCAGCTTAGGAGTTTTGGCTGGGTTCCAAGAGACCCAGTACTTC.

The table lists this clone with a few counts. The V call is TRBV5-1, the J call TRBJ2-7, with D perhaps given as TRBD1 or TRBD2 (5 bases each). Looked up from germline, CDR1 is SGHRS and CDR2 is YFSETQ. V shed 4 bases and J shed 2 bases, with 16 bases lying between them. This CDR3 region has 15 residues. CDR3 coding DNA: TGCGCCAGCAGCCCCGGGACCCCTGCGACCTACGAGCAGTACGTC. Its protein product is CASSPGTPATYEQYV.

V and J are TRBV30 and TRBJ2-3, with 7 nucleotides matching TRBD2. Losses at the gene ends were 4 bases for V and 0 bases for J; bases not matched to a gene: 7. The CDR3 is 15 residues long. CDR1 and CDR2 from the germline V gene are GTSNPN and SVGIG (reference sequence). For the CDR3, the DNA is TGTGCCTGGACCGAAGCGGGACCTAGCACAGATACGCAGTATTTT. This gives the protein CAWTEAGPSTDTQYF. Full variable domain (outside the CDR3, taken from reference TRBV30 and TRBJ2-3): SQTIHQWPATLVQPVGSPLSLECTVEGTSNPNLYWYRQAAGRGLQLLFYSVGIGQISSEVPQNLSASRPQDRQFILSSKKLLLSDSGFYLCAWTEAGPSTDTQYFGPGTRLTVL.

The chain links TRBV15 to TRBJ2-2; 8 nucleotides align to TRBD1. Trimming took 4 bases from V and 1 from J; bases not matched to a gene: 2. Germline loops: CDR1 LNHNV, CDR2 YYDKDF (reference sequence). The CDR3 runs 15 residues. The CDR3 bases are TGTGCCACCAGCATAGACAGGGGGAACACCGGGGAGCTGTTTTTT. Protein sequence: CATSIDRGNTGELFF.

This rearrangement joins TRBV6-5 to TRBJ2-5; perhaps D is TRBD1 or TRBD2 (5 bases each). This CDR3 comprises 14 residues. Germline V gene sequence: CDR1 MNHEY, CDR2 SVGAGI. Trimming removed 6 bases from V and 4 bases from J, with 15 bases in between. CDR3 sequence: CASSPSGLGETQYF. CDR3 DNA: TGTGCCAGCAGCCCCTCGGGGCTCGGAGAGACCCAGTACTTC.

The rearrangement joins TRBV7-9 to TRBJ1-3; D is undetermined. The CDR3 is 13 amino acids. Germline V gives CDR1 SEHNR, CDR2 FQNEAQ (reference sequence). V lost 7 bases and J lost 0, with 7 bases in between. In DNA form, the CDR3 reads TGTGCCAGCACCCGGGGCTCTGGAAACACCATATATTTT. Amino acids: CASTRGSGNTIYF.

A word on this clone: Other DNA sequences in this specimen translate into the identical CDR3. The genes are TRBV28 and TRBJ1-2; maybe TRBD1 (5 bases). The CDR3 totals 12 residues. The ends were cut back, 3 bases at V and 3 bases at J, with 5 bases in the middle. Germline CDR1 and CDR2: MDHEN and SYDVKM. In nucleotides, the CDR3 is TGTGCCAGCAGTTTGGGGGACTATGGCTACACCTTC. This encodes CASSLGDYGYTF.

The CDR3 DNA sequence: TGTGCCAGCAGTGAAGGTCTATTATCCTATGGCTACACCTTC. Its protein product is CASSEGLLSYGYTF. This sequence joins TRBV6-1 and TRBJ1-2; D unresolved. The germline CDR1 and CDR2 sequences are MNHNS and SASEGT. CDR3 length: 14 residues. V lost 1 base to trimming and J lost 4 bases, with 10 bases between them.

The genes are TRBV18 and TRBJ1-5; 7 bases match TRBD1. The V gene's germline CDR1 is KGHSH and CDR2 LQKENI. Trimming removed 6 bases from V and 0 bases from J; junction bases left unmatched: 5. CDR3 length: 15 residues. The DNA of the CDR3 is TGTGCCAGCTCCCTAGGGACAGTTAGCAATCAGCCCCAGCATTTT. Protein: CASSLGTVSNQPQHF.

The chain employs TRBV19 and TRBJ1-1, with 10 bases identical to TRBD1. With V trimmed by 9 bases and J by 4 bases, 8 bases remained unmatched. This CDR3 contains 14 residues. Germline lookup yields CDR1 LNHDA and CDR2 SQIVND (reference sequence). CDR3 bases: TGTGCCAGCAATACTCGGGACAGGGGCACTGAAGCTTTCTTT. This codes for CASNTRDRGTEAFF.

This chain links TRBV6-6 with TRBJ1-5; unclear D gene. V lost 0 bases to trimming and J lost 1 base, with 7 bases between them. In germline, CDR1 is MNHNY, CDR2 SVGAGI (reference sequence). The length of the CDR3 is 15 residues. DNA for the CDR3: TGTGCCAGCAGTTACTCGTCTAGGAGCAATCAGCCCCAGCATTTT. This sequence encodes CASSYSSRSNQPQHF.

This sequence joins TRBV6-6 and TRBJ2-2; TRBD1 matches at 9 bases. V trimming: 0 bases; J trimming: 6 bases; junction bases outside the gene matches: 5. Per the germline V gene, CDR1 is MNHNY and CDR2 is SVGAGI (reference sequence). This CDR3 contains 16 residues. CDR3 protein: CASSYSGQGGAGELFF. In DNA form, the CDR3 reads TGTGCCAGCAGTTACTCGGGACAGGGAGGCGCCGGGGAGCTGTTTTTT.

This sequence joins TRBV29-1 and TRBJ1-3; D uncertain. Looked up from germline, CDR1 is SQVTM and CDR2 is ANQGSEA. The V end lost 7 bases, the J end lost 0 bases, and 13 bases lay between the germline ends. The CDR3 sequence is 14 residues long. DNA of the CDR3: TGCAGCGCCCTAGAGGAAGGCTCTGGAAACACCATATATTTT. This encodes CSALEEGSGNTIYF.

This clone occurred a few times. One junction end disagrees with the germline gene, perhaps due to a read error. The rearrangement links TRBV7-3 to TRBJ1-2; D is uncertain. The CDR3 spans 13 residues. Germline V gene data show CDR1 as SGHTA and CDR2 as FQGTGA. Here the CDR3 reads CASGLGSNYGYTF. As DNA, the CDR3 is TGTGCCAGCGGCTTAGGCAGCAACTATGGCTACACCTTC.

The chain links TRBV9 to TRBJ2-2; 11 bases align to TRBD2. This CDR3 is 16 amino acids long. Germline-derived CDR1 and CDR2 are SGDLS and YYNGEE. The V segment lost 2 bases and the J segment 3 bases; nucleotides outside the gene matches: 3. Written as DNA, the CDR3 is TGTGCCAGCAGCGTTGGGACTAGCGGATACACCGGGGAGCTGTTTTTT. The encoded protein is CASSVGTSGYTGELFF. The full variable domain, its missing parts supplied by reference TRBV9 and TRBJ2-2, is DSGVTQTPKHLITATGQRVTLRCSPRSGDLSVYWYQQSLDQGLQFLIQYYNGEERAKGNILERFSAQQFPDLHSELNLSSLELGDSALYFCASSVGTSGYTGELFFGEGSRLTVL.

This clone was picked up one time. The chain combines TRBV4-2 with TRBJ1-3; no clear D gene. The germline V and J ends were trimmed by 0 bases and 0 bases, with 12 bases remaining between them. CDR3 size: 17 residues. Germline CDR1 LGHNA, CDR2 YNFKEQ. The CDR3 sequence: CASSQDSGSSSGNTIYF. CDR3 nucleotides: TGTGCCAGCAGCCAAGATTCCGGGTCGAGCTCTGGAAACACCATATATTTT.

This chain uses TRBV2 with TRBJ2-7, with 11 bases aligning to TRBD1. Germline CDR1 and CDR2: SNHLY and FYNNEI. CDR3 length: 17 residues. V dropped 2 bases and J dropped 5; count of bases not matched to a gene: 11. The CDR3 loop reads CASSELEPDRGLHEQYV. The CDR3 nucleotides read TGTGCCAGCAGTGAATTAGAACCGGACAGGGGGCTCCACGAGCAGTACGTC.

The J gene is TRBJ1-5, the V gene TRBV27; unclear D gene. The CDR3 totals 12 residues. Germline loops: CDR1 MNHEY, CDR2 SMNVEV (reference sequence). V was shortened by 3 bases and J by 6 bases, with 6 bases between the two germline ends. The CDR3 loop is CASSFTGQPQHF. The CDR3 DNA follows: TGTGCCAGCAGTTTTACTGGTCAGCCCCAGCATTTT.

The V gene is TRBV12-3 or TRBV12-4, the J gene TRBJ2-3; D gene uncertain. The CDR3 contains 13 residues. Between the trimmed V and J ends, which lost 3 bases and 1 base, there was a span of 5 bases. The chain's CDR3 is CASSFARTDTQYF. CDR3 nucleotide sequence: TGTGCCAGCAGTTTCGCCCGCACAGATACGCAGTATTTT.

In this sample, this clone turned up once. V is TRBV7-2 and J is TRBJ1-1; 8 bases map to TRBD1. This CDR3 is 15 amino acids long. The germline V gene has CDR1 SGHTA and CDR2 FQGNSA. V was pared by 3 bases and J by 1 base, with 4 bases of the junction left unmatched. CDR3 DNA sequence: TGTGCCAGCAGCTTGGACAGGGTACGGAACACTGAAGCTTTCTTT. This sequence encodes CASSLDRVRNTEAFF.

This clone has a handful of counts. V is TRBV7-3 and J is TRBJ1-6; D gene unclear. This CDR3 is built from 15 residues. CDR1 and CDR2 from the germline V gene are SGHTA and FQGTGA. V lost 5 bases and J lost 8, with 16 bases in between. The CDR3 reads CASSLNSVEYSPLHF. CDR3 in DNA: TGTGCCAGCAGCCTGAATTCGGTTGAGTATTCACCCCTCCACTTT.

This clone appeared a single time. V and J are TRBV6-6 and TRBJ2-3; no definite D call. The CDR3 has 12 residues. Per germline, CDR1 MNHNY and CDR2 SVGAGI (reference sequence). V lost 9 bases to trimming and J lost 0 bases, with 7 bases between them. Here the CDR3 DNA reads TGTGCCAGTGCATACAGCACAGATACGCAGTATTTT. Translating gives CASAYSTDTQYF.